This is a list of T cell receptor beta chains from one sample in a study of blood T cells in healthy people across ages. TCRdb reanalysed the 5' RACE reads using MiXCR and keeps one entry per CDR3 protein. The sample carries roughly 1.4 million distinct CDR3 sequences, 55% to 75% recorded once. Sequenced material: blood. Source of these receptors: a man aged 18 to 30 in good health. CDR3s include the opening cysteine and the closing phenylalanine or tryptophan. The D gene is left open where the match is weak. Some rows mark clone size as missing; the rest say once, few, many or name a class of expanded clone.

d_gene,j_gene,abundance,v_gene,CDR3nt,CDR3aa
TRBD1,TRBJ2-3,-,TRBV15,TGTGCCACCAGCGAAGACAGGGGCGGGTTTCACACAGATACGCAGTATTTT,CATSEDRGGFHTDTQYF
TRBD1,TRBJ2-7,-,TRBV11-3,TGTGCCAGCAGCCCTGAGGGGGCCCTAAATGAGCAGTACTTC,CASSPEGALNEQYF
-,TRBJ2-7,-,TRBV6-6,TGTGCCAGCAGCCAGGACAGTTTCCAGCAGTACTTC,CASSQDSFQQYF
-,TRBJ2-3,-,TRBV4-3,TGCGCCAGCAGCCAAGATACGGGGGTAGTGGGTACAGATACGCAGTATTTT,CASSQDTGVVGTDTQYF
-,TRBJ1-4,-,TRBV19,TGTGCCAGTGGGGGTCTCGGACCGGTTGAAAAACTGTTTTTT,CASGGLGPVEKLFF
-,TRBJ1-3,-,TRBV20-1,TGCAGTGCTAAAAAGATGAATACAGGGTACTCTGGAAACACCATATATTTT,CSAKKMNTGYSGNTIYF
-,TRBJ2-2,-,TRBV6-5,TGTGCCAGCAGTTACTCGCCCGGGCCTGGGGAGCTGTTTTTT,CASSYSPGPGELFF
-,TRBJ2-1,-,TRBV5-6,TGTGCCAGCAGCGCTCAGCTCCATCTAATTGGTGAGCAGTTCTTC,CASSAQLHLIGEQFF
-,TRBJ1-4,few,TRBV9,TGTGCCAGCAGCGTAGCCGACCTGGAAACTAATGAAAAACTGTTTTTT,CASSVADLETNEKLFF
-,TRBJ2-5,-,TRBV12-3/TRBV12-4,TGTGCCAGCGGGACTCAGGGGACCCAGTACTTC,CASGTQGTQYF
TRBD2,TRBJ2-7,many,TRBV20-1,TGCAGTGCTAGAAGCCTAGCGGGTGAATCCTACGAGCAGTACTTC,CSARSLAGESYEQYF
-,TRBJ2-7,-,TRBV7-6,TGTGCCAGCAGCTTAGAAGCCCCTGGGGAGCAGTACTTC,CASSLEAPGEQYF
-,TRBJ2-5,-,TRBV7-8,TGTGCCAGCAGTAAAAGACTAGAAGAGACCCAGTACTTC,CASSKRLEETQYF
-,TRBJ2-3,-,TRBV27,TGTGCCAGCAGTTACTCGGGAGCGCGCCGAGATACGCAGTATTTT,CASSYSGARRDTQYF
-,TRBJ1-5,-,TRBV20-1,TGCAGTGCTAGAGATCGGACGGGTGAGGCTCAGCCCCAGCATTTT,CSARDRTGEAQPQHF
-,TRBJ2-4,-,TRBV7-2,TGTGCCAGCAGCGCGGTGGGGTGGAGGGGAAGAATTCAGTACTTC,CASSAVGWRGRIQYF
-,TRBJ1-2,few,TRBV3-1,TGTGCCAGCAGTCGACAGGACATGAACTATGGCTACACCTTC,CASSRQDMNYGYTF
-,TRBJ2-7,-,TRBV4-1,TGCGCCAGCAGCCAAGAAAGAAGTCAGTACTTC,CASSQERSQYF
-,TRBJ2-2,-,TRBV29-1,TGCAGCGTGATGACCCAAACCGGGGAGCTGTTTTTT,CSVMTQTGELFF
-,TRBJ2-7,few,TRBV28,TGTGCCAGCAGTTGGTCTCGACAGACCTACGAGCAGTACTTC,CASSWSRQTYEQYF
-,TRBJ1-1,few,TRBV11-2,TGTGCCAGCAGCTCCCCGGATGGGGGCCCGAACACTGAAGCTTTCTTT,CASSSPDGGPNTEAFF
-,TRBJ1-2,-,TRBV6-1,TGTGCCAGCAGTGAAGCGCTTCGTTCTGGCTACACCTTC,CASSEALRSGYTF
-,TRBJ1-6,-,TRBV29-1,TGCAGCGTTGCCCTGGATAGCAGGGAAGCTTCACCCCTCCACTTT,CSVALDSREASPLHF
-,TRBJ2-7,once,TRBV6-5,TGTGCCAGCAGGGGTGGTCAGGGACCCTACAATGAGCAGTACTTC,CASRGGQGPYNEQYF
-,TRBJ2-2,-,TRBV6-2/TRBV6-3,TGTGCCAGCAGTTATCAATTCACCGGGGAGCTGTTTTTT,CASSYQFTGELFF
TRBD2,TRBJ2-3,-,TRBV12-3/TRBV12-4,TGTGCCAGCAGTTTTCGTGCGGTCGGGAGGGGCCCCGCGCAGTATTTT,CASSFRAVGRGPAQYF
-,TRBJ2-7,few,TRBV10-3,TGTGCCATCAGTGCAGGGTCCCCCTACGAGCAGTACTTC,CAISAGSPYEQYF
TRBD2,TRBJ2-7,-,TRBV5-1,TGCGCCAGCAGCTTAGGACCCGGGCGGGAGGCCGCCTACGAGCAGTACTTC,CASSLGPGREAAYEQYF
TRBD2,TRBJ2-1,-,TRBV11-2,TGTGCCAGCAGCTCCCTGCCTCCGGGACTAGCGGACTCCTACAATGAGCAGTTCTTC,CASSSLPPGLADSYNEQFF
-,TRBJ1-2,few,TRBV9,TGTGCCAGCAGCTCCCGGGCCCTGATGGGAGGCTACACCTTC,CASSSRALMGGYTF
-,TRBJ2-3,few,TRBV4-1,TGCGCCAGCAGCCAAGACGGACACGAGAGCACAGATACGCAGTATTTT,CASSQDGHESTDTQYF
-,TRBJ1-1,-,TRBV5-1,TGCGCCAGCAGCTTGGGTCCGGTGTCTGAAGCTTTCTTT,CASSLGPVSEAFF
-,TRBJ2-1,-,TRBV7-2,TGTGCCAGCGGCCGCCTCGGTCAATCCTACAATGAGCAGTTCTTC,CASGRLGQSYNEQFF
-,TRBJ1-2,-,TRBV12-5,TGTGCTAGTGGTTTGGAAGGGCTCCACTATGGCTACACCTTC,CASGLEGLHYGYTF
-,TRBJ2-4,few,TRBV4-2,TGTGCCAGCAGCCAAGAAGGAGGGTTGGGAGCCAAAAACATTCAGTACTTC,CASSQEGGLGAKNIQYF
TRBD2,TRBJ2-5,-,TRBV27,TGTGCCAGCTTGGCTCGGGAGGGTCAAGAGACCCAGTACTTC,CASLAREGQETQYF
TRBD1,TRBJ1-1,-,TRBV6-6,TGTGCCAGCAGTTACGGGACAGGAGCCATGAACACTGAAGCTTTCTTT,CASSYGTGAMNTEAFF
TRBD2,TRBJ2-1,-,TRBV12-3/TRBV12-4,TGTGCCAGCAGTTCCCGACTAGCGGGGGGCCCCCACAATGAGCAGTTCTTC,CASSSRLAGGPHNEQFF
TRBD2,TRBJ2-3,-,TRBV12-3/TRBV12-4,TGTGCCAGCAGCTACGGGCAGGCGGGACTAGTGACAGATACGCAGTATTTT,CASSYGQAGLVTDTQYF
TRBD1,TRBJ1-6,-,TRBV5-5,TGTGCCAGCAGCTTGGGTGTAACAGGGGGCAGCTCCTATAATTCACCCCTCCACTTT,CASSLGVTGGSSYNSPLHF
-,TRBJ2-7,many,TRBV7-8,TGTGCCAGCAGCCCAGACGACATGTCCTACGAGCAGTACTTC,CASSPDDMSYEQYF
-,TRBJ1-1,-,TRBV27,TGTGCCAGCAGCCGTGGGGGCGCGGTTGAAATTGAAGCTTTCTTT,CASSRGGAVEIEAFF
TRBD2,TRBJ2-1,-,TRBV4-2,TGTGCCAGCAGCCAAGAGTTGAGCGGGGGTTCCGATGAGCAGTTCTTC,CASSQELSGGSDEQFF
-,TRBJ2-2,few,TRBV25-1,TGTGCCAGCACTGAAAAGCATAGAGGGGAGCTGTTTTTT,CASTEKHRGELFF
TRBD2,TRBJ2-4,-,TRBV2,TGTGCCAGCTCCGGACTAGCGGGAACGTGGGCCAAAAACATTCAGTACTTC,CASSGLAGTWAKNIQYF
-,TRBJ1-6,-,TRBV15,TGTGCCACCAGCAGAGATGCAAGCTCCTATAATTCACCCCTCCACTTT,CATSRDASSYNSPLHF
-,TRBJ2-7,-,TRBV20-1,TGCAGTGCTAGTAGGACAGCTCTCACGGGAGACGAGCAGTACTTC,CSASRTALTGDEQYF
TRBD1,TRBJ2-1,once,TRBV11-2,TGTGCCAGCAGCGAGCGTGACAGGGCCTATGAGCAGTTCTTC,CASSERDRAYEQFF
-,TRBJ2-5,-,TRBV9,TGTGCCATCCGAATCGGGACAAACAATCGGGAGACCCAGTACTTC,CAIRIGTNNRETQYF
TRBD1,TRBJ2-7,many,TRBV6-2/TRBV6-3,TGTGCCAGCAGTTACTCCGGGACAGGGGGCTACGAGCAGTACTTC,CASSYSGTGGYEQYF
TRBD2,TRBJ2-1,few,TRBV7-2,TGTGCCAGCAGCTTAGCCAGCGGGAGTCAGCATGAGCAGTTCTTC,CASSLASGSQHEQFF
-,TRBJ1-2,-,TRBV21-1,TGTGCCAGCAGGGCCCGGTATGGCTACACCTTC,CASRARYGYTF
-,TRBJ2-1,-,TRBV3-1,TGTGCCAGCAGCCCGCCGGACAGTAACAATGAGCAGTTCTTC,CASSPPDSNNEQFF
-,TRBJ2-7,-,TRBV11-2,TGTGCCAGCAGCACCGCTCCGGGAGCGCTATACAATGAGCAGTACTTC,CASSTAPGALYNEQYF
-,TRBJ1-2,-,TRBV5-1,TGCGCCAGCAGCTTCTACGGGAACTATGGCTACACCTTC,CASSFYGNYGYTF
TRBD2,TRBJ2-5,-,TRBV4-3,TGCGCCAGCAGCCAAGAAAGACTAGCGAGCTACAATGAGCAGTACTTC,CASSQERLASYNEQYF
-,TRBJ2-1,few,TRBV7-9,TGTGCCACCACTCCGGGGTTAAGGCATGAGCAGTTCTTC,CATTPGLRHEQFF
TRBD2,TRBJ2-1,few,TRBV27,TGTGCCAGCAGTGACCCGGGACTAGCGGGAGGGGCCCCTTACAATGAGCAGTTCTTC,CASSDPGLAGGAPYNEQFF
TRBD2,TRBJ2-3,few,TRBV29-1,TGCAGCGTGGGACTAGCGGGAGGCGGATATACGCAGTATTTT,CSVGLAGGGYTQYF